The 8 T cell receptor beta chains below were found in one sample sequenced in a study of cytomegalovirus exposure and HLA in healthy donors. Primers included in the PCR were 60 Vbeta and 13 Jbeta primers. TCRdb's table, derived via immunoSEQ multiplex PCR, lists solely in-frame clones and lacks some. This sample has roughly 200,000 clones; 77% occur once, and the top ten carry around 3.4%. The sequencing sample was made of PBMCs. Source of these receptors: a woman aged 60-75 years in good health and CMV-seropositive.

The chain combines TRBV15 with TRBJ2-3, with 7 bases matching TRBD2. The germline CDR1 and CDR2 sequences are LNHNV and YYDKDF (reference sequence). The CDR3 is 16 residues long. V trimming: 0 bases; J trimming: 0 bases; junction bases outside the gene matches: 3. CDR3 region: CATSREGSGSTDTQYF. CDR3 bases: TGTGCCACCAGCAGAGAGGGTAGCGGGAGCACAGATACGCAGTATTTT.

The V gene is TRBV28, the J gene TRBJ1-1; no clear D gene. Germline V lookup: CDR1 MDHEN, CDR2 SYDVKM. Trimming pared 3 bases from V and 4 bases from J, leaving 9 bases between. CDR3 length: 13 residues. The CDR3 reads CASSLRHSTEAFF. The CDR3 DNA reads TGTGCCAGCAGTTTGAGACACAGCACTGAAGCTTTCTTT.

This clone was recorded a few times. The gene calls are TRBV5-5 and TRBJ1-5; 8 positions match TRBD1. The CDR3 has 14 amino acids. CDR1 and CDR2 (germline): SGHKS, YYEKEE (reference sequence). V trimming: 4 bases; J trimming: 4 bases; junction bases outside the gene matches: 4. The CDR3 nucleotides read TGTGCCAGCAGCAGGGGACAGGAAAATCAGCCCCAGCATTTT. Protein: CASSRGQENQPQHF.

The chain employs TRBV28 and TRBJ1-6; 10 bases line up with TRBD1. Unmatched junction bases numbered 4, after V lost 5 bases and J lost 3 bases. Germline V gives CDR1 MDHEN, CDR2 SYDVKM. CDR3 length: 16 residues. CDR3 sequence reads: CASSPGQGLYNSPLHF. Here the CDR3 DNA reads TGTGCCAGCAGTCCGGGACAGGGGCTCTATAATTCACCCCTCCACTTT. Looking up the rest from reference TRBV28 and TRBJ1-6 gives the full variable domain: DVKVTQSSRYLVKRTGEKVFLECVQDMDHENMFWYRQDPGLGLRLIYFSYDVKMKEKGDIPEGYSVSREKKERFSLILESASTNQTSMYLCASSPGQGLYNSPLHFGNGTRLTVT.

This clone was observed a handful of times. V gene TRBV4-3 combines with J gene TRBJ1-4; TRBD1 agrees at 8 bases. J was trimmed by 7 bases and V by 1 base; bases with no gene match: 2. This CDR3 has 14 amino acids. Germline V gene data show CDR1 as LGHNA and CDR2 as YSLEER. This CDR3 is CASSQGQGSEKLFF. CDR3 nucleotides: TGCGCCAGCAGCCAAGGACAGGGGAGTGAAAAACTGTTTTTT.

V gene TRBV28 combines with J gene TRBJ1-2; D is undetermined. The CDR3 is made up of 13 amino acids. V was clipped by 6 bases and J by 0 bases, with 8 bases between them. Germline V CDR1 and CDR2: MDHEN, SYDVKM. The CDR3: CASRGVSNYGYTF. The CDR3 region has the DNA TGTGCCAGCAGAGGAGTTTCTAACTATGGCTACACCTTC.

The rearrangement uses TRBV11-1 and TRBJ1-5; 10 nucleotides match TRBD1. V lost 0 bases and J lost 4; bases outside the gene matches: 3. Germline V gene data show CDR1 as SGHAT and CDR2 as FQDESV (reference sequence). This CDR3 spans 16 amino acids. In nucleotides, the CDR3 is TGTGCCAGCAGCTTAGCGCCGGGACAGGGGAATCAGCCCCAGCATTTT. Protein sequence: CASSLAPGQGNQPQHF.

The chain uses TRBV28 and TRBJ2-1, with D perhaps TRBD2 (6 bases). V was trimmed by 6 bases and J by 0 bases, leaving 24 bases between them. The germline V gene encodes CDR1 MDHEN and CDR2 SYDVKM. The length of the CDR3 is 19 residues. CDR3 sequence (DNA): TGTGCCAGCAGCCACGGGACTGGGATTGGAAGAGGCTCCTACAATGAGCAGTTCTTC. Translated: CASSHGTGIGRGSYNEQFF.